There are a few counts of the clone carrying this T cell receptor (beta chain). What it binds is unknown. These data originate in a study of naive and memory T cell subsets. Unmatched junction bases numbered 7, after V lost 4 bases and J lost 5 bases. Germline V gives CDR1 SGHDN, CDR2 FVKESK. The CDR3 contains 14 residues. An equimolar mix of two oligonucleotides served as the beta constant-region primer for TRBC1 and TRBC2. Nested alpha and beta constant-region primers with the SP2 primer drove four PCR rounds on ligated cDNA. Ligation attached a single-stranded oligonucleotide with a 12-nucleotide UMI and the SP2 primer to the cDNA 3' end. TCRdb itself ran the UMI-ligation and nested PCR reads through MiXCR, one entry per CDR3 protein. The table includes about 100,000 distinct CDR3 sequences, 13% to 15% detected once. Study results and limitations: Findings for naive and memory subsets could not be checked against ground truth. Over 95% of naive TCR sequences appeared only once after error correction, unlike memory subsets. Especially in CD8 cells, naive repertoires contained a few larger clonotypes, possibly CD45RA-re-expressing memory cells.

Sequential positive selection took CD4 T cells first, then CD8 T cells. The source material was naive CD8+ T cells from blood. The chain couples TRBV14 to TRBJ2-7; 8 bases are a match to TRBD1. The receptor comes from a human donor in good health. The CDR3, as DNA: TGTGCCAGCAGCCCCCGGACAGGGAAGGACGAGCAGTACTTC. Amino acid sequence: CASSPRTGKDEQYF.